This T cell receptor beta chain appears in the sequencing data of a study of CD8 T cells in ankylosing spondylitis (TCRdb year 2017). With respect to the entire study: To find TCR variants linked to disease, the study profiled T cell receptor beta repertoires in ankylosing spondylitis patients and healthy donors. The whole study cohort included over a hundred healthy donors and some 27 ankylosing spondylitis patients. Peripheral blood was sampled, and synovial fluid was also collected from ankylosing spondylitis patients.

Instrument used: Illumina HiSeq 2500. Quantitative 5'-RACE with molecular barcodes was used to prepare TCR beta libraries. Per the authors' processing: To identify disease-linked TCR variants, a new computational method was used, one built on a probabilistic model of VDJ rearrangement. The public sequencing data were trimmed at Q25 with fastp and processed into clonotypes with MiXCR by TCRdb, which kept only in-frame beta chains. Here each entry gathers all rows of one CDR3 protein and keeps the most common genes and DNA. TCRdb's processing, not the authors' own work, is the source of the V and J calls. The sample records approximately 550,000 distinct CDR3 sequences, 10% to 15% of which are singletons. Approximately 7% of the sample belongs to the ten largest clones. In its sample, this clonotype was seen a few times. This clone's antigen is unknown. It has no much larger one-base neighbor in the sample; base qualities were not kept.

Including the terminal cysteine and phenylalanine, the CDR3 comprises 14 residues. Solely the CDR3 DNA is kept, with 42 bases framed from the first base. CDR1 DFQATT and CDR2 SNEGSKA are derived from the germline V gene (reference sequence). The germline V and J ends show losses of 6 bases and 2 bases respectively, and no gene match explains 10 bases of the junction. Broader findings and caveats from the paper: The disease-linked clones were reported to be significantly enriched in matched synovial fluid samples from ankylosing spondylitis patients. Some motif variants were previously reported in synovial fluid and blood of reactive arthritis patients, suggesting common disease-initiation mechanisms. The disease-linked clones had a CD8+ phenotype and were found at relatively low frequencies in peripheral blood. A TCR beta motif made up of several highly homologous amino acid variants appeared to be characteristic of blood from ankylosing spondylitis patients.

This clonotype was obtained from a male donor with ankylosing spondylitis. The rearranged segments are TRBV20-1 and TRBJ2-7; 7 central bases correspond to TRBD2. Sequencing was done on a sample of blood, either unsorted or a sorted T cell fraction (not recorded which). Here is the DNA: TGCAGTGCAGCCCGGGGAGGGGTAACCTACGAGCAGTACTTC. This yields the protein CSAARGGVTYEQYF.